This T cell receptor (beta chain) is drawn from a study of blood T cells in healthy people across ages. This clonotype turned up a few times. Its antigen is not identified. V trimming: 2 bases; J trimming: 3 bases; junction bases outside the gene matches: 2. The CDR3 has 14 residues. In germline, CDR1 is SQVTM, CDR2 ANQGSEA. Sample-barcoded 5' priming and a J-beta primer mix drove a second PCR of roughly 6 to 12 cycles. Tagging of each cDNA molecule was performed by a template-switch adaptor with 12 random nucleotides. One entry per CDR3 protein, called by TCRdb with MiXCR from the 5' RACE reads. The sample shows about 800,000 distinct CDR3 sequences, roughly 25% of them seen only once. Study results and limitations: CMV status of donors was not determined, possibly confounding expanded clonotype changes. The lack of PBMC sorting stopped any conclusive naive versus antigen-experienced comparison.

This sample was shared with a second study, whose subject was T cells of mothers and their children. From that second work: Sequencing got over 10 million TCR beta CDR3 reads from each mother and several million from each child.

This receptor was identified in a boy aged 5-17 years in good health. The specimen sequenced was blood. The chain employs TRBV29-1 and TRBJ2-5, with 11 nucleotides matching TRBD1. This CDR3 reads CSVERTGGEETQYF. The DNA for the CDR3 is TGCAGCGTTGAAAGGACAGGGGGCGAAGAGACCCAGTACTTC.